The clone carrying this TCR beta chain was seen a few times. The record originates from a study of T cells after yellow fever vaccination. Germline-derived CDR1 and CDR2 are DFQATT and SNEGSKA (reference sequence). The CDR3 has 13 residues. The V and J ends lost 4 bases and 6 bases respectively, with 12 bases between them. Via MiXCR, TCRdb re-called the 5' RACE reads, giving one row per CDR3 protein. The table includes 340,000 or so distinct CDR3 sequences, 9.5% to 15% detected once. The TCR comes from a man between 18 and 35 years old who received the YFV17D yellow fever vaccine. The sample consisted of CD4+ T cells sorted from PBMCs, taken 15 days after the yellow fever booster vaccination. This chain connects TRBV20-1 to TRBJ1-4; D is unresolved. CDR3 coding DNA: TGCAGTGCTACTCTTGCCAAGGATGAAAAACTGTTTTTT. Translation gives CSATLAKDEKLFF.